The 6 T cell receptor beta chains below come from one sample, sequenced in a study of tissue T cells after allogeneic stem cell transplantation. Time point here: mouse harvest day 7 after allogeneic transplant. Tail vein injection delivered 10^7 T-cell-depleted bone marrow cells and 10^6 splenic CD5+ T cells. Sequenced by immunoSEQ multiplex PCR; TCRdb stores in-frame clones only, minus some. The sample yields several thousand clones, 45% to 55% seen once. The sequenced sample was gut tissue. Receptors originate from a female BALB/c mouse given C57BL/6 T cells with graft-versus-host disease after an allogeneic hematopoietic cell transplant.

This clone was seen a handful of times. Gene names denote mouse genes. Sequencing ends 1 residue short of the CDR3 end; the germline J gene provides the rest. The genes are TRBV3 and TRBJ2-3, with no clear D. Germline V gene sequence: CDR1 SNHLY, CDR2 FYNGKV (reference sequence). The V gene lost 5 bases and the J gene lost 0 bases, with 9 bases spanning the gap. The CDR3 is 14 residues long. CDR3 region: CASSLLSSAETLYF. CDR3 DNA, as far as it was read: TGTGCCAGCAGCCTCCTATCTAGTGCAGAAACGCTGTAT.

This clone has a handful of counts. The listed genes are named as in mouse. The read ends 1 residue before the CDR3 terminus; that terminus is restored from the germline J gene. V usage is TRBV26 and J usage is TRBJ1-2, with 8 bases aligning to TRBD1. V lost 2 bases and J lost 0; bases outside the gene matches: 2. Germline V CDR1 and CDR2: KGHPV, FQNQEV (reference sequence). This CDR3 comprises 15 residues. This chain's CDR3 is CASSLRDRTNSDYTF. The DNA read from the CDR3 is TGTGCCAGCAGTCTGCGGGACAGGACAAACTCCGACTACACC.

Details on this clone: Genes and germline come from the mouse. The sequence runs out 1 residue before the end of the CDR3; the remainder is reconstructed from the germline J gene. V and J are TRBV3 and TRBJ2-7; 10 nucleotides match TRBD2. Germline V lookup: CDR1 SNHLY, CDR2 FYNGKV (reference sequence). J gave up 6 bases and V 2 bases, and 4 bases lay outside the gene matches. The CDR3 has 14 residues. Partial CDR3 DNA: TGTGCCAGCAGCTTATCTGGGGGGGCGTTTGAACAGTAC. Translation gives CASSLSGGAFEQY. From start to end, the CDR3 is CASSLSGGAFEQYF.

As concerns this clone: Genes and germline are mouse. The CDR3 is cut off 1 residue early in the read; its end comes from the germline J gene. This chain connects TRBV16 to TRBJ2-7; 7 bases align to TRBD2. This CDR3 is built from 14 residues. CDR1 and CDR2 (germline): SGHSA, FRNQAP. V lost 7 bases to trimming and J lost 0 bases; unmatched junction nucleotides: 6. CDR3 amino acids: CASTDWVSSYEQYF. The sequenced CDR3 bases are TGTGCAAGCACCGACTGGGTGAGCTCCTATGAACAGTAC.

As to this clone: The gene names given are mouse names. The read finishes 1 residue shy of the CDR3 end, and the germline J gene is used to complete it. The chain is built from TRBV26 and TRBJ2-2, with 7 bases identical to TRBD1. J was trimmed by 0 bases and V by 7 bases; bases with no gene match: 5. Germline V gene sequence: CDR1 KGHPV, CDR2 FQNQEV (reference sequence). This CDR3 region has 15 residues. The CDR3 DNA, read in part, is TGTGCCAGCATCCCCGGGACAGCAAACACCGGGCAGCTCTAC. Its translation is CASIPGTANTGQLY. The full CDR3 protein reads CASIPGTANTGQLYF.

This clone was observed a few times. Gene names and germline refer to mouse. The read halts 1 residue ahead of the CDR3 end, with the missing end drawn from the germline J gene. The chain has TRBV15 and TRBJ2-5, with unresolved D. V was pared by 3 bases and J by 2 bases, with 6 bases between. From germline, CDR1 is SGHND and CDR2 FRSKSL. This CDR3 comprises 13 residues. The CDR3 loop is CASSFGSQDTQYF. The CDR3 DNA, read in part, is TGTGCCAGCAGTTTTGGCAGCCAAGACACCCAGTAC.